The text below deals with one TCR beta chain. Its specificity is unknown. A junction boundary mismatches the germline segment, possibly from a read error. The sample comes from a study of breast tumors, draining lymph nodes, adjacent tissues. From the multiplex PCR reads, TCRdb called clonotypes with MiXCR, one entry per CDR3 protein. There are about 53,000 distinct CDR3 sequences in the sample; about 40% occur only once, and 10% to 13% lies in the top ten. Study-level results: Data only fit, rather than demonstrated, lymph node origin of most tumor T cells.

The source of this sequence is a female donor with breast cancer. Some clones in this sample may be carry-over from other donors' samples. The sequenced sample consisted of breast tumor tissue.

CDR3 loop: CASSQEGRHTQYF. The CDR3 DNA sequence: TGCGCCAGCAGCCAAGAGGGTCGCCATACGCAGTATTTC. The V and J genes are TRBV4-3 and TRBJ2-3; D remains ambiguous. The CDR3 consists of 13 residues. CDR1 is LGHNA and CDR2 is YSLEER in the germline V gene.